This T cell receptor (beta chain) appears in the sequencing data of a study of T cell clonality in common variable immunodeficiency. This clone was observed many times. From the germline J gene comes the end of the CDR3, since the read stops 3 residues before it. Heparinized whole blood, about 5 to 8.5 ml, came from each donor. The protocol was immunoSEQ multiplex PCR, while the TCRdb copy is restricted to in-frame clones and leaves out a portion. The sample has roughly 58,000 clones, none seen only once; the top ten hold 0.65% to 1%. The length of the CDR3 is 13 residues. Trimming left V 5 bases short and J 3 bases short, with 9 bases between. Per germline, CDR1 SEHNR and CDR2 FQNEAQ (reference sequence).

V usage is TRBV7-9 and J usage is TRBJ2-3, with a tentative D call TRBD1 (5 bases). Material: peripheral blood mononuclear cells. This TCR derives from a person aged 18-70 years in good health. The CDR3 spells CASSPTATDTQYF. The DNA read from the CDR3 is TGTGCCAGCAGCCCGACAGCTACAGATACG.